This record covers a single T cell receptor beta chain. Measured with immunoSEQ multiplex PCR; TCRdb has only the in-frame clones, and not every one. The sample shows under 15,000 clones, 93% of them seen only once. These data come from a study of technical replicates of blood from several donors. The receptor comes from a human donor in good health. Specimen: PBMCs.

The chain's CDR3 is CASSSGKYTGELFF. The CDR3 region has the DNA TGTGCCAGCAGCTCCGGTAAATACACCGGGGAGCTGTTTTTT. V usage is TRBV7-9 and J usage is TRBJ2-2; no clear D. The V and J ends lost 4 bases and 3 bases respectively, with 9 bases between them. The CDR3 covers 14 residues. Germline values: CDR1 SEHNR, CDR2 FQNEAQ (reference sequence).